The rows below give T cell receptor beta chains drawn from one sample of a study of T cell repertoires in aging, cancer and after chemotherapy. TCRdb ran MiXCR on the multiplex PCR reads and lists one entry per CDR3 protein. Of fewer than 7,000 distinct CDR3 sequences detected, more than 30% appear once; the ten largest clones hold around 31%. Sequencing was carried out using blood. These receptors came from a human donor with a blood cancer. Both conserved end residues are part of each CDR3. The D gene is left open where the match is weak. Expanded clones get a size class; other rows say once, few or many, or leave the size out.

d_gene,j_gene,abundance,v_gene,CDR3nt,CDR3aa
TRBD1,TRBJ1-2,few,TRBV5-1,TGCGCCAGCAGCTTGGAGGCGGGGACAGGCAGCTATGGCTACACCTTC,CASSLEAGTGSYGYTF
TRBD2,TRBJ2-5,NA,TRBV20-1,TGCAGCCCAAAACTGGGACTATCCCAAGAGACCCAGTACTTC,CSPKLGLSQETQYF
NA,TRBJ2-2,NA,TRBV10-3,TGTGCCATCAGTGAGTCCGGCAGGGGACGGACCGGGGAGCTGTTTTTT,CAISESGRGRTGELFF
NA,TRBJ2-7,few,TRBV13,TGTGCCAGCAGCCGGACAAGACTGGATTCCTACGAGCAGTACTTC,CASSRTRLDSYEQYF
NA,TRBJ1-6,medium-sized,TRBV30,TGTGCCTGGAGCGGTTGGGGGAATTCACCCCTCCACTTT,CAWSGWGNSPLHF
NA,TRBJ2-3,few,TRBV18,TGTGCCAGCCTGAGTCCTAGCACAGATACGCAGTATTTT,CASLSPSTDTQYF
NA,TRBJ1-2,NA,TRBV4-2,TGTGCCAGCAGCCAAGTCGGCCCTGGGACTGTCGGGACACAGGATGGCTACACCTTC,CASSQVGPGTVGTQDGYTF
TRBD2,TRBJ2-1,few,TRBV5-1,TGCGCCAGCAGCCCCGGCGGGCTAGCGGGACCCATTGGGGAGCAGTTCTTC,CASSPGGLAGPIGEQFF
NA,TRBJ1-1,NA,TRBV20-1,TGCAGTGCTAGACAATTGACTGAAGCTTTCTTT,CSARQLTEAFF
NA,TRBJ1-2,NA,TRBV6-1,TGTGCCAGCAGTGAGTCGAGTGGGGTTCCTGGCTACACCTTC,CASSESSGVPGYTF
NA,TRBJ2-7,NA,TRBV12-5,TGTGCTAGTGGTTTGGTACTGAGGGAATGGGGATACGAGCAGTACTTC,CASGLVLREWGYEQYF